Listed here is a single T cell receptor beta chain. Its antigen remains unknown. Time point: week 23, last vaccination. Alongside topical imiquimod, each dose of vaccine comprised 300 ug of mutant IDH1 20-mer peptide. This record comes from a study of a mutant IDH1 vaccine in newly diagnosed glioma. Overall study context: The study started vaccination 4-6 weeks after radiotherapy alone, or with temozolomide cycles. The study, taken as a whole, reports: Immune responses induced by the vaccine were seen in 93.3% of patients, spanning multiple MHC alleles.

Clones were read by immunoSEQ multiplex PCR, and TCRdb kept only the in-frame ones, dropping some. The sample records some 80,000 clones, 85% being singletons. Specimen: PBMCs, collected from a glioma patient whose treatment included an IDH1 peptide vaccine. The clonotype originates from a woman aged 45-60 years with glioma.

Written as DNA, the CDR3 is TGTGCCATCGGAGCCGGTCCCCCAACGGACGCTGAAGCTTTCTTT. This encodes CAIGAGPPTDAEAFF. This rearrangement joins TRBV10-3 to TRBJ1-1; D remains ambiguous. Germline-derived CDR1 and CDR2 are ENHRY and SYGVKD. Between the trimmed V and J ends, which lost 8 bases and 6 bases, there was a span of 22 bases. The CDR3 extends over 15 amino acids.